The text below deals with one T cell receptor beta chain. Its target is not known. The CDR3 sequence is 13 residues long. V dropped 8 bases and J dropped 5 bases, with 15 bases sitting between them. CDR1 and CDR2 (germline): GTSNPN, SVGIG (reference sequence). 13 Jbeta primers and 60 Vbeta primers were used for the PCR. The repertoire was sequenced with immunoSEQ multiplex PCR; TCRdb's copy has only in-frame clones and lacks some. Of about 98,000 clones listed, under 70% are singletons. This entry belongs to a study of cytomegalovirus exposure and HLA in healthy donors. Across the study: From donors who were HLA-typed, an early data release held about 85 million unique TCRs. The study's findings and limits: Productive status was seen about 90% or about 30% of the time for most TCR beta V segments in an earlier analysis. Common viral pathogens (according to a later analysis) appeared linked to several of the most significant clusters.

The sample was PBMCs. The chain has TRBV30 and TRBJ2-2, with D perhaps matching TRBD1 (6 bases). This TCR was recovered from a man over 45 in good health and CMV-seronegative. DNA for the CDR3: TGTGCCACAACTTACAGGGCTACCGGGGAGCTGTTTTTT. Its protein product is CATTYRATGELFF.